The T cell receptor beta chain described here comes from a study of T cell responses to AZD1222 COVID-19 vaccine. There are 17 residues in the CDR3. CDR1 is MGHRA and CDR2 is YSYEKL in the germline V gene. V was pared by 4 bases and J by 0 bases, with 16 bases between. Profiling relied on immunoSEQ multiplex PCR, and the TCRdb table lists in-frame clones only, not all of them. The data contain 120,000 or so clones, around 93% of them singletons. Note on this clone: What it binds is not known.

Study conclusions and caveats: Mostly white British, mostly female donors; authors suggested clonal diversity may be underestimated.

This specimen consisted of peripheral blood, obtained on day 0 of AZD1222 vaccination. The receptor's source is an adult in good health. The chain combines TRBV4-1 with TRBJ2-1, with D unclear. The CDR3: CASSRAMDESSYNEQFF. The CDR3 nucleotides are TGCGCCAGCAGCCGGGCGATGGACGAGAGCTCCTACAATGAGCAGTTCTTC.